This is a list of T cell receptor beta chains from one sample in a study of shared clonotypes between healthy human individuals. The method was immunoSEQ multiplex PCR; TCRdb's version includes in-frame clones alone and lacks a portion of them. This table has 2 million to 2.5 million clones, about 92% appearing once. Sequenced material: naive CD8+ T cells from PBMCs. These receptors all come from a man aged 18 to 30 in good health. Some clones in this sample may be carry-over from other donors' samples. Both conserved end residues are part of each CDR3. The D gene is left open where the match is weak. Clone size is stated in some rows and not others, as once, few, many or a class when expanded.

length	V	D	J	size	CDR3	DNA
15	TRBV4-3	-	TRBJ2-2	-	CASSIFGGNTGELFF	TGCGCCAGCAGCATCTTCGGGGGTAACACCGGGGAGCTGTTTTTT
14	TRBV30	-	TRBJ2-7	-	CAWSGGQSSYEQYF	TGTGCCTGGAGTGGGGGGCAATCCTCCTACGAGCAGTACTTC
16	TRBV2	TRBD1	TRBJ2-3	-	CASSGQDRVPLDTQYF	TGTGCCAGCAGTGGCCAGGACAGGGTTCCGTTAGATACGCAGTATTTT
14	TRBV7-8	-	TRBJ1-5	few	CASSLDSRNQPQHF	TGTGCCAGCAGCTTGGACAGTCGCAATCAGCCCCAGCATTTT
16	TRBV6-5	TRBD1	TRBJ2-7	-	CASSYSSGQRSYEQYF	TGTGCCAGCAGTTACTCGTCGGGACAGCGATCCTACGAGCAGTACTTC
14	TRBV27	-	TRBJ2-1	-	CASSTTGSYNEQFF	TGTGCCAGCAGTACCACGGGCTCCTACAATGAGCAGTTCTTC
14	TRBV30	-	TRBJ1-1	few	CAWSVPSQATEAFF	TGTGCCTGGAGTGTACCGTCACAGGCCACTGAAGCTTTCTTT
16	TRBV9	TRBD1	TRBJ2-2	-	CASSQQQGARTGELFF	TGTGCCAGCAGCCAACAACAGGGGGCACGGACCGGGGAGCTGTTTTTT
16	TRBV7-9	TRBD2	TRBJ2-1	-	CASNHGREGNYNEQFF	TGTGCCAGCAATCATGGGCGGGAGGGGAACTACAATGAGCAGTTCTTC
15	TRBV7-9	TRBD1	TRBJ1-1	-	CASSLSGTVGTEAFF	TGTGCCAGCAGCTTATCGGGGACAGTTGGTACTGAAGCTTTCTTT
15	TRBV4-1	TRBD2	TRBJ2-7	-	CASSQGTSGGYEQYF	TGCGCCAGCAGCCAAGGGACTAGCGGAGGTTACGAGCAGTACTTC
12	TRBV7-9	-	TRBJ2-7	-	CASSPGALEQYF	TGTGCCAGCAGCCCAGGGGCCCTTGAGCAGTACTTC
16	TRBV19	TRBD2	TRBJ2-7	once	CASSMTSGYSSYEQYF	TGTGCCAGTAGTATGACTAGCGGTTATAGCTCCTACGAGCAGTACTTC
15	TRBV4-2	TRBD1	TRBJ2-7	-	CASSQTKDRGNEQYF	TGTGCCAGCAGCCAGACTAAGGACAGGGGAAACGAGCAGTACTTC
14	TRBV6-4	-	TRBJ1-1	-	CASSAFGRDTEAFF	TGTGCCAGCAGTGCCTTTGGGCGGGACACTGAAGCTTTCTTT
21	TRBV29-1	TRBD2	TRBJ2-7	-	CSVEGPGQFRASGRGTYEQYF	TGCAGCGTTGAAGGACCGGGACAGTTTAGGGCTAGCGGGAGAGGAACCTACGAGCAGTACTTC
14	TRBV6-6	-	TRBJ2-3	-	CASSLRAGTDTQYF	TGTGCCAGCAGTTTAAGGGCGGGCACAGATACGCAGTATTTT
15	TRBV7-9	TRBD1	TRBJ1-1	-	CASSPEMTGGTEAFF	TGTGCCAGCAGCCCAGAGATGACAGGGGGCACTGAAGCTTTCTTT
14	TRBV4-1	-	TRBJ2-4	-	CASSQGGLSDIQYF	TGCGCCAGCAGCCAAGGCGGCCTTTCGGACATTCAGTACTTC
15	TRBV7-8	-	TRBJ2-3	-	CASSPRDSSTDTQYF	TGTGCCAGCAGCCCACGGGACTCAAGCACAGATACGCAGTATTTT
17	TRBV7-8	-	TRBJ2-6	-	CASSLLGHLGGANVLTF	TGTGCCAGCAGCTTATTGGGGCACCTTGGTGGGGCCAACGTCCTGACTTTC
16	TRBV13	TRBD2	TRBJ2-1	-	CASSLAASGAYNEQFF	TGTGCCAGCAGCTTAGCGGCTAGCGGGGCCTACAATGAGCAGTTCTTC
14	TRBV5-1	TRBD1	TRBJ2-7	-	CASSPDRGAYEQYF	TGCGCCAGCAGCCCCGACAGGGGGGCCTACGAGCAGTACTTC
15	TRBV18	TRBD1	TRBJ2-7	-	CASSQSRDRPYEQYF	TGTGCCAGCTCACAGTCCCGGGACAGGCCCTACGAGCAGTACTTC
14	TRBV5-6	TRBD1	TRBJ2-7	-	CASSWGQFSYEQYF	TGTGCCAGCAGCTGGGGACAGTTCTCCTACGAGCAGTACTTC
14	TRBV21-1	-	TRBJ1-4	-	CASSGSGPREKLFF	TGTGCCAGCAGCGGATCCGGCCCGCGGGAAAAACTGTTTTTT
13	TRBV6-1	-	TRBJ1-5	-	CASRTLGNQPQHF	TGTGCCAGCAGGACCTTAGGCAATCAGCCCCAGCATTTT
15	TRBV25-1	TRBD2	TRBJ2-1	-	CASRGGVRAYNEQFF	TGTGCCAGCAGGGGGGGGGTCAGGGCCTACAATGAGCAGTTCTTC
15	TRBV6-5	-	TRBJ2-7	-	CASSYGGVSSYEQYF	TGTGCCAGCAGTTACGGAGGTGTCAGCTCCTACGAGCAGTACTTC
19	TRBV2	-	TRBJ2-6	-	CASSEAMSGENSGANVLTF	TGTGCCAGCAGTGAGGCTATGTCAGGGGAAAATTCTGGGGCCAACGTCCTGACTTTC
17	TRBV13	-	TRBJ2-2	-	CASSLRSLTINTGELFF	TGTGCCAGCAGCTTAAGGTCCCTAACCATAAACACCGGGGAGCTGTTTTTT
17	TRBV7-9	-	TRBJ2-1	-	CASSLSFGAEGYNEQFF	TGTGCCAGCAGCTTAAGTTTCGGAGCGGAGGGGTACAATGAGCAGTTCTTC
16	TRBV19	TRBD1	TRBJ1-2	-	CASSYPLGTGDYGYTF	TGTGCCAGTAGTTATCCCTTGGGGACAGGGGACTATGGCTACACCTTC
14	TRBV28	-	TRBJ2-7	-	CASSIQGAIYEQYF	TGTGCCAGCAGCATACAAGGGGCCATCTACGAGCAGTACTTC
13	TRBV2	-	TRBJ2-7	-	CASIGLPSYEQYF	TGTGCCAGCATTGGACTGCCATCCTACGAGCAGTACTTC
14	TRBV13	-	TRBJ2-7	-	CASSRPDGNYEQYF	TGTGCCAGCAGCCGACCGGACGGGAACTACGAGCAGTACTTC
16	TRBV7-9	TRBD1	TRBJ1-1	-	CASSGATGGANTEAFF	TGTGCCAGCAGCGGAGCGACAGGGGGCGCGAACACTGAAGCTTTCTTT
15	TRBV10-3	TRBD1	TRBJ1-2	-	CAISDRDRGSGGYTF	TGTGCCATCAGTGACCGGGACAGGGGGTCTGGAGGCTACACCTTC
14	TRBV27	-	TRBJ2-3	-	CASRMLVARDTQYF	TGTGCCAGCAGGATGCTAGTGGCCCGCGATACGCAGTATTTT
15	TRBV19	-	TRBJ1-2	-	CASSPVRQNNYGYTF	TGTGCCAGTAGCCCGGTCCGACAAAATAACTATGGCTACACCTTC
13	TRBV11-3	-	TRBJ2-3	-	CASSLDESDTQYF	TGTGCCAGCAGCTTAGATGAGAGCGATACGCAGTATTTT
13	TRBV11-3	TRBD1	TRBJ2-7	-	CASSPTGSYEQYF	TGTGCCAGCAGCCCGACAGGGTCCTACGAGCAGTACTTC
14	TRBV2	-	TRBJ2-7	-	CASSDQGWVYEQYF	TGTGCCAGCAGTGACCAGGGCTGGGTCTACGAGCAGTACTTC
16	TRBV27	TRBD1	TRBJ2-1	-	CASSLLRQGPQDEQFF	TGTGCCAGCAGTTTACTTCGACAGGGCCCCCAGGATGAGCAGTTCTTC
13	TRBV11-2	-	TRBJ2-7	-	CASSLAGLYEQYF	TGTGCCAGCAGCTTAGCCGGCCTCTACGAGCAGTACTTC
13	TRBV7-9	-	TRBJ2-5	-	CASSTQGSETQYF	TGTGCCAGCAGCACCCAGGGTTCGGAGACCCAGTACTTC
15	TRBV9	-	TRBJ2-5	-	CASSPLGVGKETQYF	TGTGCCAGCAGCCCCCTCGGGGTAGGAAAAGAGACCCAGTACTTC
13	TRBV7-8	-	TRBJ2-4	-	CASSLSPRDIQYF	TGTGCCAGCAGCCTGTCCCCAAGGGACATTCAGTACTTC
19	TRBV7-9	-	TRBJ2-2	-	CASSPRTGSQDVSTGELFF	TGTGCCAGCAGCCCGCGAACCGGGAGCCAGGATGTGAGCACCGGGGAGCTGTTTTTT
15	TRBV7-9	-	TRBJ1-5	-	CASSPGPGPNQPQHF	TGTGCCAGCAGCCCCGGTCCCGGACCCAATCAGCCCCAGCATTTT
15	TRBV5-5	TRBD2	TRBJ2-7	-	CASTPTSGIPREQYF	TGTGCCAGCACCCCGACTAGCGGGATTCCCCGCGAGCAGTACTTC
15	TRBV5-1	-	TRBJ2-1	-	CASSLTGTRYNEQFF	TGCGCCAGCAGCTTGACCGGGACTCGGTACAATGAGCAGTTCTTC
15	TRBV6-6	-	TRBJ2-7	once	CASSLGPRPDYEQYF	TGTGCCAGCAGTCTAGGTCCCAGGCCGGACTACGAGCAGTACTTC
16	TRBV9	TRBD1	TRBJ2-2	-	CASSVVGTANTGELFF	TGTGCCAGCAGCGTAGTTGGGACAGCGAACACCGGGGAGCTGTTTTTT